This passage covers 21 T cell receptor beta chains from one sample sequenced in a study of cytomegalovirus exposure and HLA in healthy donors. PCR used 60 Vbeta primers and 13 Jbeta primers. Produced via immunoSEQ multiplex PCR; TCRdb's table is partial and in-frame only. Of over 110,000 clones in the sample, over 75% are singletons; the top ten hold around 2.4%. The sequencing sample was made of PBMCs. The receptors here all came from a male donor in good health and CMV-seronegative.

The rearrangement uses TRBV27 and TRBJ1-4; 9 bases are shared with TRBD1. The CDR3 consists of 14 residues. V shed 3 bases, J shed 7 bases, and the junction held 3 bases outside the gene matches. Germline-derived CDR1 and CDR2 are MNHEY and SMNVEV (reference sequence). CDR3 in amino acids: CASSLTGGSEKLFF. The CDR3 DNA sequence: TGTGCCAGCAGTTTGACAGGGGGGAGTGAAAAACTGTTTTTT.

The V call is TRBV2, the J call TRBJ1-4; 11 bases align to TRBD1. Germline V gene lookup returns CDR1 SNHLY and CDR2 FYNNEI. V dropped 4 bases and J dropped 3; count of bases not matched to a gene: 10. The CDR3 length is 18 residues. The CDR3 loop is CASSGTGGVKESNEKLFF. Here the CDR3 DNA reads TGTGCCAGCAGTGGGACAGGGGGCGTCAAGGAGTCTAATGAAAAACTGTTTTTT.

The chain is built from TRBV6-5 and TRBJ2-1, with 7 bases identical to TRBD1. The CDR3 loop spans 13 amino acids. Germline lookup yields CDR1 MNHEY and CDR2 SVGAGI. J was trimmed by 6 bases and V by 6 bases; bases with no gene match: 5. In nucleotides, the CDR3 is TGTGCCAGCAGCCTTACAGGGGTCAATGAGCAGTTCTTC. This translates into CASSLTGVNEQFF.

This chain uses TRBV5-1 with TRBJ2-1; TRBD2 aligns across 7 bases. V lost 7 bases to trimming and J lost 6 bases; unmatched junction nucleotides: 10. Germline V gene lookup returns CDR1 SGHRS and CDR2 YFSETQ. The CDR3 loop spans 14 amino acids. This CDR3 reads CASFERGAINEQFF. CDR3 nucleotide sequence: TGCGCCAGCTTTGAGCGGGGCGCTATCAATGAGCAGTTCTTC.

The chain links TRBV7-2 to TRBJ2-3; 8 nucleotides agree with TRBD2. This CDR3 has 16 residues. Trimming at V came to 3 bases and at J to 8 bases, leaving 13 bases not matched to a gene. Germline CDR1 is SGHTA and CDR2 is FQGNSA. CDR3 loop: CASSFTAGGPRGTQYF. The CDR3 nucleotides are TGTGCCAGCAGCTTCACCGCGGGAGGACCGCGAGGTACGCAGTATTTT.

CDR3 loop: CASRIDRSTDTQYF. The CDR3 DNA is TGTGCCAGTAGAATCGACAGAAGCACAGATACGCAGTATTTT. The chain links TRBV19 to TRBJ2-3; weak D call: TRBD1 (5 bases). The CDR3 is made up of 14 amino acids. Germline lookup yields CDR1 LNHDA and CDR2 SQIVND (reference sequence). V dropped 6 bases and J dropped 0 bases, with 10 bases sitting between them.

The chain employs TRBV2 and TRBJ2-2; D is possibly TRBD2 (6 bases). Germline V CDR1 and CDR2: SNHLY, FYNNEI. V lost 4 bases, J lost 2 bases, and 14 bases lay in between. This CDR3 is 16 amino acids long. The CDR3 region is CASSGQAGENTGELFF. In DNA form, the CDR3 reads TGTGCCAGCAGTGGACAAGCGGGTGAAAACACCGGGGAGCTGTTTTTT.

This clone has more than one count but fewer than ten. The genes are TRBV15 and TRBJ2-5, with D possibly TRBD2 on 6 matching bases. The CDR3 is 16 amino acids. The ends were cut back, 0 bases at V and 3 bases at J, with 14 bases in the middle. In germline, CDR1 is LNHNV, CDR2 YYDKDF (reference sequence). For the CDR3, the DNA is TGTGCCACCAGCAGAGATCGGGCGGGAAGGGAAGAGACCCAGTACTTC. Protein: CATSRDRAGREETQYF.

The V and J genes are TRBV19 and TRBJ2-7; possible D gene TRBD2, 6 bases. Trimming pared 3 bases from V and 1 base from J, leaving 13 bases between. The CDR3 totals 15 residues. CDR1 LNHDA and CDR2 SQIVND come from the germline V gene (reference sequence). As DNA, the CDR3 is TGTGCCAGTAGTATCGGGGGAGCGGTGTCCTACGAGCAGTACTTC. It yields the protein CASSIGGAVSYEQYF.

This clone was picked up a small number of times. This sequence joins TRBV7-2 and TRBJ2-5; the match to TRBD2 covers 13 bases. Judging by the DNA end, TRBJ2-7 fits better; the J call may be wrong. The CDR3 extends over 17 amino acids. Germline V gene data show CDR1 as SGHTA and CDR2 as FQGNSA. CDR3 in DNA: TGTGCCAGCAGCGACGGACTAGCGGGAGTTCGTTCCTACGAGCAGTACTTC. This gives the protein CASSDGLAGVRSYEQYF.

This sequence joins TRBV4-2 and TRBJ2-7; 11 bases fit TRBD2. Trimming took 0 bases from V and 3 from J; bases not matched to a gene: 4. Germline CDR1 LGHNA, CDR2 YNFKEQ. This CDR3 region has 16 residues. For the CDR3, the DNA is TGTGCCAGCAGCCAAGAGGTGACTAGCGGGATCTACGAGCAGTACTTC. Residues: CASSQEVTSGIYEQYF.

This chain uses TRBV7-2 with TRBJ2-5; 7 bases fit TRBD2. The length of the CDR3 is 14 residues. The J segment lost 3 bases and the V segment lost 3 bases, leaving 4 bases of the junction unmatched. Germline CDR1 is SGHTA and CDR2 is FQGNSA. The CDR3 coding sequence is TGTGCCAGCAGCTTTAACCGGGGGGAAGAGACCCAGTACTTC. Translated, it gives CASSFNRGEETQYF.

The CDR3 loop is CASSYSAPGGAFF. The CDR3 DNA reads TGTGCCAGCAGTTACTCGGCCCCGGGTGGAGCTTTCTTT. The genes are TRBV6-5 and TRBJ1-1; D uncertain. With 0 bases removed from V and 10 bases from J, the gap between germline ends came to 12 bases. The CDR3 extends over 13 amino acids. CDR1 is MNHEY and CDR2 is SVGAGI in the germline V gene.

Written as DNA, the CDR3 is TGTGCCAGCAGTCGAAGAGGAGCGGGAGTAGAGACCCAGTACTTC. Protein sequence: CASSRRGAGVETQYF. The rearrangement links TRBV28 to TRBJ2-5; TRBD2 matches 8 bases. Losses at the gene ends were 5 bases for V and 4 bases for J; bases not matched to a gene: 9. The V gene's germline CDR1 is MDHEN and CDR2 SYDVKM. The CDR3 consists of 15 residues. Using reference TRBV28 and TRBJ2-5 for the parts outside the CDR3, the full variable domain is DVKVTQSSRYLVKRTGEKVFLECVQDMDHENMFWYRQDPGLGLRLIYFSYDVKMKEKGDIPEGYSVSREKKERFSLILESASTNQTSMYLCASSRRGAGVETQYFGPGTRLLVL.

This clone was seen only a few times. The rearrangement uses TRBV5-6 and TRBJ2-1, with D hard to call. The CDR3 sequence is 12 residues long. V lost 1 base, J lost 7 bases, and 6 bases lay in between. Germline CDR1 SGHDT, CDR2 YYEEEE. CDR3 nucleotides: TGTGCCAGCAGCTTGATGGCTAATGAGCAGTTCTTC. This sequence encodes CASSLMANEQFF.

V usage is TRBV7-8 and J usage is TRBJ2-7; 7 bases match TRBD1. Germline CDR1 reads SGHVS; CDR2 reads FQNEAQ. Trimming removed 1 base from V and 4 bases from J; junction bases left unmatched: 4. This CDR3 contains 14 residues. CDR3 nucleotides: TGTGCCAGCAGCTTAGAGGGACAGAGTTACGAGCAGTACTTC. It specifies CASSLEGQSYEQYF.

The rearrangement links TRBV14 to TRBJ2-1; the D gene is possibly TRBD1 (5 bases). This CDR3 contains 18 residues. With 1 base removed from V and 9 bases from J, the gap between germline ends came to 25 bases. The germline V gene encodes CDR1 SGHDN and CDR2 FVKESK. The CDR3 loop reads CASSQAAGKFRGSLEQFF. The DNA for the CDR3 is TGTGCCAGCAGCCAAGCGGCCGGCAAATTTAGGGGCTCGCTTGAGCAGTTCTTC. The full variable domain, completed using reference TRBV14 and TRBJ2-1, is EAGVTQFPSHSVIEKGQTVTLRCDPISGHDNLYWYRRVMGKEIKFLLHFVKESKQDESGMPNNRFLAERTGGTYSTLKVQPAELEDSGVYFCASSQAAGKFRGSLEQFFGPGTRLTVL.

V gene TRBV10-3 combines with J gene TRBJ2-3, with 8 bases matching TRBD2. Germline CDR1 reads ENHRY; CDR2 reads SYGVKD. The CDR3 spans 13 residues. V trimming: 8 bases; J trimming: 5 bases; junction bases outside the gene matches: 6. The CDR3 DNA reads TGTGCCATCTCGGGAGGGGGTGGAGATACGCAGTATTTT. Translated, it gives CAISGGGGDTQYF.

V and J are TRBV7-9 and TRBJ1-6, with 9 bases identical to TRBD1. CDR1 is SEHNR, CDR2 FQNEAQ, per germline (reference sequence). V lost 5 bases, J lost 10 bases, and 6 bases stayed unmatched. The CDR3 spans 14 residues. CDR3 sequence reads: CASSPGTGISPLHF. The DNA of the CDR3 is TGTGCCAGCAGCCCCGGGACAGGGATATCACCCCTCCACTTT.

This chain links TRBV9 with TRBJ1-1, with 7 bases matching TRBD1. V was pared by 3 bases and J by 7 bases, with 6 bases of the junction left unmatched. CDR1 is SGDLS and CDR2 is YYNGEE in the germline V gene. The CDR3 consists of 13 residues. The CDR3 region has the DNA TGTGCCAGCAGCGGTAAGGGACAGCGTGAAGCTTTCTTT. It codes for CASSGKGQREAFF.

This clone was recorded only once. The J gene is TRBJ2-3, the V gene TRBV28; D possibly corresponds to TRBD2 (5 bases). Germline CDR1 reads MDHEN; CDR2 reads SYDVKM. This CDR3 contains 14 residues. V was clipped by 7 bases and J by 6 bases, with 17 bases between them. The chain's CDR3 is CASTSTSWDDTQYF. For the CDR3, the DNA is TGTGCCAGCACTTCTACTAGTTGGGATGATACGCAGTATTTT.